Shown below are 2 T cell receptor beta chains from a single sample sequenced in a study of early T cells in non-severe SARS-CoV-2 infection. TCRdb reanalysed the 5' RACE reads using MiXCR and keeps one entry per CDR3 protein. The sample has 75,000 to 90,000 distinct CDR3 sequences, about 13% seen once; the top ten hold approximately 1.1%. Sequenced material: whole blood. All receptors come from an adult who was a healthcare worker with PCR-confirmed SARS-CoV-2 infection or an uninfected control (not recorded which).

This chain joins TRBV12-3 or TRBV12-4 and TRBJ2-2; D may be TRBD1 (6 bases). The CDR3 sequence is 13 residues long. Trimming left V 6 bases short and J 6 bases short, with 11 bases between. The CDR3 coding sequence is TGTGCCAGCAGCCATACAGGGCCCGGGGAGCTGTTTTTT. Residues: CASSHTGPGELFF.

This clonotype has a count of ten or more. The CDR3 bases are TGTGCTAGTGGTCTCAACCGGGACAGGGGGAATGAGCAGTTCTTC. Its translation is CASGLNRDRGNEQFF. This chain connects TRBV12-5 to TRBJ2-1; 11 nucleotides align to TRBD1. The ends lost 5 bases at V and 7 bases at J; junction bases unmatched: 7. The CDR3 runs 15 residues. Germline assignment: CDR1 LGHNT and CDR2 FRNRAP.